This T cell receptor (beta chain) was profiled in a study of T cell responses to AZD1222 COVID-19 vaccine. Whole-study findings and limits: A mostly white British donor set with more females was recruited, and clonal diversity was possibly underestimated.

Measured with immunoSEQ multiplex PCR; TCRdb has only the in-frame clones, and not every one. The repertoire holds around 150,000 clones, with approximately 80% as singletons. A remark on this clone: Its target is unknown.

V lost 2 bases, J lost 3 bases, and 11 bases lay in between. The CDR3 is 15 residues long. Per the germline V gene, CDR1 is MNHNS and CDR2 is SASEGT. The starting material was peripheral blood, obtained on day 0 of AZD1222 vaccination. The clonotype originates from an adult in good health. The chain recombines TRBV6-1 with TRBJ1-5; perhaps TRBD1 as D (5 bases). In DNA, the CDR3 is TGTGCCAGCAGTGAATATGAGGGGCCCAATCAGCCCCAGCATTTT. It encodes CASSEYEGPNQPQHF.